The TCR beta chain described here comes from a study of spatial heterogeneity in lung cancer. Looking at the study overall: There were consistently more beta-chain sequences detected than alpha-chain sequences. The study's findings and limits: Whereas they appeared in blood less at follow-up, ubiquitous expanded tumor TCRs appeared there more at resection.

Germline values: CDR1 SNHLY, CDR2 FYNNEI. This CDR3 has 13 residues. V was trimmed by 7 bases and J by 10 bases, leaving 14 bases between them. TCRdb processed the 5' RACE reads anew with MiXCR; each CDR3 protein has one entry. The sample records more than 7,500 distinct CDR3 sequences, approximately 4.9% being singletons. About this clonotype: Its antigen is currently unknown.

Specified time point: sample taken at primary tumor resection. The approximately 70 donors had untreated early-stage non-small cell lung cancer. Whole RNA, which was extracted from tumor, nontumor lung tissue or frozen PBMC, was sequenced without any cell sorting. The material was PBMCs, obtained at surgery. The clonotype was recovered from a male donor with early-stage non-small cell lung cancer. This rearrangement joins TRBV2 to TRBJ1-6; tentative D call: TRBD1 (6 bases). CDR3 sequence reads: CASNLGAGSPLHF. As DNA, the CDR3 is TGTGCCAGCAATCTGGGGGCTGGATCACCCCTCCACTTT.